The 8 T cell receptor beta chains in this list originate from one sample, sequenced in a study of T-cell memory formation after mild COVID-19. TCRdb independently ran MiXCR on the 5' RACE reads; one entry per CDR3 protein. The table includes about 470,000 distinct CDR3 sequences, 15% to 20% detected once. The sample was PBMCs or a T cell subset sorted from them (not recorded which). Receptors originate from an adult woman who had mild COVID-19 (a few samples of this study predate the infection). Cell type and time point are not known.

The chain joins TRBV6-5 to TRBJ2-7; 11 nucleotides agree with TRBD2. Germline CDR1 and CDR2: MNHEY and SVGAGI. The V and J ends lost 0 bases and 12 bases, in that order; junction bases with no gene match: 4. The CDR3 contains 13 residues. The CDR3 spells CASSYSASGGRYF. CDR3 coding DNA: TGTGCCAGCAGTTACTCAGCTAGCGGGGGGCGGTACTTC.

This clonotype was recorded at least ten times. The rearrangement uses TRBV18 and TRBJ2-1; D gene ambiguous. The CDR3 has 13 amino acids. V gave up 0 bases and J gave up 5 bases, with 5 bases separating them. Germline V CDR1 and CDR2: KGHSH, LQKENI. The CDR3 reads CASSPPGHNEQFF. The DNA of the CDR3 is TGTGCCAGCTCACCACCCGGTCACAATGAGCAGTTCTTC.

The rearrangement joins TRBV24-1 to TRBJ2-1, with D possibly TRBD1 on 9 matching bases. Trimming pared 1 base from V and 6 bases from J, leaving 18 bases between. Germline values: CDR1 KGHDR, CDR2 SFDVKD. The CDR3 runs to 17 residues. This CDR3 reads CATSDFPGGTGINEQFF. The CDR3 region has the DNA TGTGCCACCAGTGATTTCCCGGGGGGGACAGGGATCAATGAGCAGTTCTTC.

J is TRBJ2-1 and V is TRBV20-1; 12 nucleotides line up with TRBD1. The germline V gene encodes CDR1 DFQATT and CDR2 SNEGSKA (reference sequence). V lost 0 bases, J lost 8 bases, and 11 bases stayed unmatched. CDR3 length: 17 amino acids. The CDR3 here is CSARDRDRGRSYDEQFF. DNA of the CDR3: TGCAGTGCTAGAGATAGGGACAGGGGGCGGTCGTACGATGAGCAGTTCTTC.

The V and J genes are TRBV7-9 and TRBJ2-7; 8 nucleotides agree with TRBD1. The CDR3 extends over 16 amino acids. V trimming: 5 bases; J trimming: 4 bases; junction bases outside the gene matches: 13. Germline-derived CDR1 and CDR2 are SEHNR and FQNEAQ (reference sequence). CDR3: CASSEKGTGPRYEQYF. The CDR3 DNA is TGTGCCAGCAGCGAGAAGGGGACAGGCCCTAGATACGAGCAGTACTTC.

The chain couples TRBV5-5 to TRBJ1-2, with a possible D match to TRBD1 (5 bases). The CDR3 is 15 residues long. Germline loops: CDR1 SGHKS, CDR2 YYEKEE (reference sequence). The V gene lost 0 bases and the J gene lost 5 bases, with 14 bases spanning the gap. The CDR3: CASSLGGNREYGYTF. As DNA, the CDR3 is TGTGCCAGCAGCTTGGGGGGGAACAGAGAGTATGGCTACACCTTC.

This clonotype occurred many times. V gene TRBV24-1 combines with J gene TRBJ2-7; no clear D gene. Deletions cut 5 bases from V and 3 bases from J, with 16 bases between. The CDR3 covers 15 residues. Germline lookup yields CDR1 KGHDR and CDR2 SFDVKD. CDR3 coding DNA: TGTGCCACCAGTGGAGAGACCGGATGGGGCTACGAGCAGTACTTC. Protein: CATSGETGWGYEQYF.

V usage is TRBV29-1 and J usage is TRBJ2-7, with D possibly being TRBD2 (5 bases). The germline V gene has CDR1 SQVTM and CDR2 ANQGSEA. V was shortened by 0 bases and J by 2 bases, with 8 bases between the two germline ends. This CDR3 is built from 13 residues. CDR3 amino acids: CSVEEMTTYEQYF. The CDR3 nucleotides are TGCAGCGTTGAAGAAATGACTACCTACGAGCAGTACTTC.